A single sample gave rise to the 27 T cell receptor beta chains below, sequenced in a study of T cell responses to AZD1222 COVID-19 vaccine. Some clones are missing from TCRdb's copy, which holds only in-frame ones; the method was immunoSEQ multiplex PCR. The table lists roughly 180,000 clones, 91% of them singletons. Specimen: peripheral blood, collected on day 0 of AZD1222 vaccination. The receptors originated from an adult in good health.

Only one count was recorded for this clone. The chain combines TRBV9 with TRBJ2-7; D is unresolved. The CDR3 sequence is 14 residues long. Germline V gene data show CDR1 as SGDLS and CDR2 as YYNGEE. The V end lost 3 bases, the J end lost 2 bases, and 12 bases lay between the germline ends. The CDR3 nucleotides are TGTGCCAGCAGCGCTGGTAGTCATCCCTACGAGCAGTACTTC. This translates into CASSAGSHPYEQYF.

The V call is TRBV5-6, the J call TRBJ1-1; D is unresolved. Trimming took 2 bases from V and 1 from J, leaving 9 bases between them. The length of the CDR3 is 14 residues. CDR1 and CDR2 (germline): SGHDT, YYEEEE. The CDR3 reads CASSLLQANTEAFF. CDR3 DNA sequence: TGTGCCAGCAGCTTACTGCAGGCGAACACTGAAGCTTTCTTT. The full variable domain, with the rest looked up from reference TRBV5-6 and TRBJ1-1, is DAGVTQSPTHLIKTRGQQVTLRCSPKSGHDTVSWYQQALGQGPQFIFQYYEEEERQRGNFPDRFSGHQFPNYSSELNVNALLLGDSALYLCASSLLQANTEAFFGQGTRLTVV.

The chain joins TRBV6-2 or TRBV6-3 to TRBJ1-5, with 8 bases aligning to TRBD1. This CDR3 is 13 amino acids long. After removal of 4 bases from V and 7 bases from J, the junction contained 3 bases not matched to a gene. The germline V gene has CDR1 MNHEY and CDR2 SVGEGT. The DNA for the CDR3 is TGTGCCAGCAGTTCCAGGGGGCACCAGCCCCAGCATTTT. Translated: CASSSRGHQPQHF.

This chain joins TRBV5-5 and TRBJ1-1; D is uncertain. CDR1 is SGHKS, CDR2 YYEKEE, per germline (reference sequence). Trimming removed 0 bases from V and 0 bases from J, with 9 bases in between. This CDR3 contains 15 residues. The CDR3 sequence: CASSLDRQLNTEAFF. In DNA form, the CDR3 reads TGTGCCAGCAGCTTGGATCGGCAGTTGAACACTGAAGCTTTCTTT. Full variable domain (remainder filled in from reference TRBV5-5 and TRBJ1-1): DAGVTQSPTHLIKTRGQQVTLRCSPISGHKSVSWYQQVLGQGPQFIFQYYEKEERGRGNFPDRFSARQFPNYSSELNVNALLLGDSALYLCASSLDRQLNTEAFFGQGTRLTVV.

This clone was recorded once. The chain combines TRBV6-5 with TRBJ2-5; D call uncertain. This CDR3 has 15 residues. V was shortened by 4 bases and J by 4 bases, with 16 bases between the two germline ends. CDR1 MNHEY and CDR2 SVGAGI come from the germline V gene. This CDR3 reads CASSSGPGFVETQYF. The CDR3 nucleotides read TGTGCCAGCAGTTCGGGCCCGGGTTTTGTAGAGACCCAGTACTTC.

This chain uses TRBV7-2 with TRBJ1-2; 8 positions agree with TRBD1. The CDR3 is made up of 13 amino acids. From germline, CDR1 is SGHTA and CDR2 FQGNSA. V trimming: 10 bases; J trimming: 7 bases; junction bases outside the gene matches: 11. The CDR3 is CAITTRGRSGYTF. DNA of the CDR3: TGTGCCATCACGACCAGGGGGCGTTCTGGCTACACCTTC.

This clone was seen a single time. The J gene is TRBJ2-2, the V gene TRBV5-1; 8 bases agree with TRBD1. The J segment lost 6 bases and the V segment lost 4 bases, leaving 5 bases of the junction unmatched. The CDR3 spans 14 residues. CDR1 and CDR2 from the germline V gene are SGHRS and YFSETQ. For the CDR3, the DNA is TGCGCCAGCAGCACCAGGACAGGGCCCGGGGAGCTGTTTTTT. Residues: CASSTRTGPGELFF.

CDR3 nucleotides: TGTGCCAGCAGCTTAACGGGGTCCGGCTACACCTTC. Translating gives CASSLTGSGYTF. V and J are TRBV7-9 and TRBJ1-2; D is ambiguous. From germline, CDR1 is SEHNR and CDR2 FQNEAQ (reference sequence). The V and J ends lost 2 bases and 8 bases respectively, with 9 bases between them. This CDR3 contains 12 residues.

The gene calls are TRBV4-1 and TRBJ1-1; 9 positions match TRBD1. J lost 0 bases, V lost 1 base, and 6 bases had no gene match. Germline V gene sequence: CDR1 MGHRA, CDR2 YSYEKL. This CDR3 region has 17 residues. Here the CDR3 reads CASSQGGGQGLNTEAFF. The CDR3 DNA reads TGCGCCAGCAGCCAAGGGGGAGGACAGGGGTTGAACACTGAAGCTTTCTTT.

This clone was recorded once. This CDR3 is CASSPQWSPSYEQYF. CDR3 coding DNA: TGTGCCAGCAGCCCCCAATGGAGCCCCTCCTACGAGCAGTACTTC. The J gene is TRBJ2-7, the V gene TRBV5-8; D is unclear. Germline CDR1 SGHTS, CDR2 YDEGEE. V was cut by 4 bases and J by 0 bases, with 14 bases left in between. There are 15 residues in the CDR3.

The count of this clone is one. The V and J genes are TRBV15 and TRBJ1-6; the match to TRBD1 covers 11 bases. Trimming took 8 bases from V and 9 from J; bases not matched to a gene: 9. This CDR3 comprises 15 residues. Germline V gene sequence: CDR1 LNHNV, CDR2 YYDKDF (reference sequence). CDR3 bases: TGTGCCACCCGGAGGGGTGGGACAGGGGGTTCACCCCTCCACTTT. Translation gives CATRRGGTGGSPLHF.

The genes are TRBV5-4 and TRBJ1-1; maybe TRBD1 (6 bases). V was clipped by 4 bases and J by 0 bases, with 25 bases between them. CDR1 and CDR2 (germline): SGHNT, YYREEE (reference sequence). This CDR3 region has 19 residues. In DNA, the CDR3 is TGTGCCAGCAGCCCCACACCACTATCGTTAGGGGACATGAACACTGAAGCTTTCTTT. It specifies CASSPTPLSLGDMNTEAFF.

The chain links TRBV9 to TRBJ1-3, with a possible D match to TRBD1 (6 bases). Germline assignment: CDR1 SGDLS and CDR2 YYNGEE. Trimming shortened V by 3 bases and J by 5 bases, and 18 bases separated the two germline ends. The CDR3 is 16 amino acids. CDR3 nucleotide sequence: TGTGCCAGCAGCGAAGCCGAGACGGGGGGCAGAAACACCATATATTTT. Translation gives CASSEAETGGRNTIYF.

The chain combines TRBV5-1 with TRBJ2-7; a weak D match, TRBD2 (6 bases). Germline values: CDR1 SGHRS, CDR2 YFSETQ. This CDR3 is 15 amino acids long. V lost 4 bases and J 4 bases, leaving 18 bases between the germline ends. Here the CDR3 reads CASSPGTSFLYEQYF. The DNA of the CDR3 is TGCGCCAGCAGCCCCGGAACTAGCTTCCTATACGAGCAGTACTTC. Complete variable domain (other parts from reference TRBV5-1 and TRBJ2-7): KAGVTQTPRYLIKTRGQQVTLSCSPISGHRSVSWYQQTPGQGLQFLFEYFSETQRNKGNFPGRFSGRQFSNSRSEMNVSTLELGDSALYLCASSPGTSFLYEQYFGPGTRLTVT.

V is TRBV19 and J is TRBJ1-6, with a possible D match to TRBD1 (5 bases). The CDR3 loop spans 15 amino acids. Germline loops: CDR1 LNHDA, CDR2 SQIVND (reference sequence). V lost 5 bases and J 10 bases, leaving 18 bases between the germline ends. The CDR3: CASSSATASVSPLHF. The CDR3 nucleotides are TGTGCCAGTAGTTCCGCGACAGCTTCGGTGTCACCCCTCCACTTT.

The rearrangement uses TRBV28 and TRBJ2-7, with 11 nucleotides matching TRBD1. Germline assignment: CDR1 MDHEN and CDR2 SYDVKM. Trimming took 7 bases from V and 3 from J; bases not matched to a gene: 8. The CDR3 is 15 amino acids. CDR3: CASNRAGTGGYEQYF. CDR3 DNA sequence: TGTGCCAGCAATAGAGCCGGGACAGGGGGCTACGAGCAGTACTTC.

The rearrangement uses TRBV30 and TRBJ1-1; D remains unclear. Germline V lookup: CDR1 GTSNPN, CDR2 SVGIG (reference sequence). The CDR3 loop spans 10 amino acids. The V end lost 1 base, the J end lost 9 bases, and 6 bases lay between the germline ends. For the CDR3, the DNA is TGTGCCTGGAGTGCCCCCAAAGCTTTCTTT. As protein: CAWSAPKAFF. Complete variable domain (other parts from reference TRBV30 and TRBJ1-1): SQTIHQWPATLVQPVGSPLSLECTVEGTSNPNLYWYRQAAGRGLQLLFYSVGIGQISSEVPQNLSASRPQDRQFILSSKKLLLSDSGFYLCAWSAPKAFFGQGTRLTVV.

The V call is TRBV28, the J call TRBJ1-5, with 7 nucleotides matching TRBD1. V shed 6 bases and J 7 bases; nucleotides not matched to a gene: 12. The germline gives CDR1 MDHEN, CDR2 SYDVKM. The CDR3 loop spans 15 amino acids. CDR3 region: CASRNNGQVTQPQHF. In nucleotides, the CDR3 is TGTGCCAGCAGAAACAACGGACAGGTCACGCAGCCCCAGCATTTT.

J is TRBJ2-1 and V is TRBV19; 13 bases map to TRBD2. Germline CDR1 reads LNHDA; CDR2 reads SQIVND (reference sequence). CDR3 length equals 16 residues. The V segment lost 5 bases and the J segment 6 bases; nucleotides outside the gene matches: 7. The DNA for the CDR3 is TGTGCCAGTAGTCTAGGACTAGCGGGAGCCTCCAATGAGCAGTTCTTC. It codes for CASSLGLAGASNEQFF. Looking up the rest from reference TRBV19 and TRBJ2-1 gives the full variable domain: DGGITQSPKYLFRKEGQNVTLSCEQNLNHDAMYWYRQDPGQGLRLIYYSQIVNDFQKGDIAEGYSVSREKKESFPLTVTSAQKNPTAFYLCASSLGLAGASNEQFFGPGTRLTVL.

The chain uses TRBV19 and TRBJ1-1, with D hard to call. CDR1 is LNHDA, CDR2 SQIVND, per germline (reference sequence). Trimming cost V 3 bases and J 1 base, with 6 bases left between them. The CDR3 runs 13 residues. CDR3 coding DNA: TGTGCCAGTAGTATTACAGCGAACACTGAAGCTTTCTTT. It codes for CASSITANTEAFF.

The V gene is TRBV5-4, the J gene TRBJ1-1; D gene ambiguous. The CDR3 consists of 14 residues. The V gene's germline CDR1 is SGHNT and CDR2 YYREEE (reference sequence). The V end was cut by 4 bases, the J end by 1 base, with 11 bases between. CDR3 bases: TGTGCCAGCAGCCGGACGGGGAGGAACACTGAAGCTTTCTTT. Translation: CASSRTGRNTEAFF.

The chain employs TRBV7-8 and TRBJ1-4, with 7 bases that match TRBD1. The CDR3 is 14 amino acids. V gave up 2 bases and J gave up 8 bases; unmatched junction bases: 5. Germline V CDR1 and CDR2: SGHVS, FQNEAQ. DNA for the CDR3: TGTGCCAGCAGCTTACTGGCAGGGGGGGAAAAACTGTTTTTT. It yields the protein CASSLLAGGEKLFF.

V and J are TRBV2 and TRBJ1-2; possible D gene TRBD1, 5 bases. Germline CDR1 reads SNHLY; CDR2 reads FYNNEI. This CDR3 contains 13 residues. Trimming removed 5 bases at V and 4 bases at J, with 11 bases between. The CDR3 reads CASSRDDGYGYTF. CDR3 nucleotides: TGTGCCAGCAGTCGGGACGACGGCTATGGCTACACCTTC.

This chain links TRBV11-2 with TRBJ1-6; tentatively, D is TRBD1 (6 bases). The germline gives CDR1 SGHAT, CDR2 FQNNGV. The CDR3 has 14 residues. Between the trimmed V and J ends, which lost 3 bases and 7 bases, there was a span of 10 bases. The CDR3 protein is CASSLNRDNSPLHF. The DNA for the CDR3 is TGTGCCAGCAGCTTGAACAGGGACAATTCACCCCTCCACTTT. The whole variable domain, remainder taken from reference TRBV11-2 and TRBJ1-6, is EAGVAQSPRYKIIEKRQSVAFWCNPISGHATLYWYQQILGQGPKLLIQFQNNGVVDDSQLPKDRFSAERLKGVDSTLKIQPAKLEDSAVYLCASSLNRDNSPLHFGNGTRLTVT.

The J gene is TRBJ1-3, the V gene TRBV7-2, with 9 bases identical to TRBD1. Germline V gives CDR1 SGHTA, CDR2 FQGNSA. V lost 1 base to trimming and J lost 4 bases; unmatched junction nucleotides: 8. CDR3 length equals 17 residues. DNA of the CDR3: TGTGCCAGCAGCTTAGAAATGGGACAGGGAGGAGGAAACACCATATATTTT. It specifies CASSLEMGQGGGNTIYF.

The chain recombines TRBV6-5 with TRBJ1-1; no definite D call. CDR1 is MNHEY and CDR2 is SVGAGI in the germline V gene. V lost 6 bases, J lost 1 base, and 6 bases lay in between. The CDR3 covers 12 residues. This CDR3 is CASRQQNTEAFF. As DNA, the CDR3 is TGTGCCAGCAGACAACAGAACACTGAAGCTTTCTTT.

This chain's CDR3 is CARSERSLLGNQPQHF. The DNA of the CDR3 is TGTGCCAGAAGCGAACGCAGCCTTTTGGGCAATCAGCCCCAGCATTTT. This rearrangement joins TRBV5-3 to TRBJ1-5; D is unclear. TRBV5-3 is sorted into the ORF group, with uncertain function. V lost 4 bases to trimming and J lost 2 bases, with 16 bases between them. There are 16 residues in the CDR3.